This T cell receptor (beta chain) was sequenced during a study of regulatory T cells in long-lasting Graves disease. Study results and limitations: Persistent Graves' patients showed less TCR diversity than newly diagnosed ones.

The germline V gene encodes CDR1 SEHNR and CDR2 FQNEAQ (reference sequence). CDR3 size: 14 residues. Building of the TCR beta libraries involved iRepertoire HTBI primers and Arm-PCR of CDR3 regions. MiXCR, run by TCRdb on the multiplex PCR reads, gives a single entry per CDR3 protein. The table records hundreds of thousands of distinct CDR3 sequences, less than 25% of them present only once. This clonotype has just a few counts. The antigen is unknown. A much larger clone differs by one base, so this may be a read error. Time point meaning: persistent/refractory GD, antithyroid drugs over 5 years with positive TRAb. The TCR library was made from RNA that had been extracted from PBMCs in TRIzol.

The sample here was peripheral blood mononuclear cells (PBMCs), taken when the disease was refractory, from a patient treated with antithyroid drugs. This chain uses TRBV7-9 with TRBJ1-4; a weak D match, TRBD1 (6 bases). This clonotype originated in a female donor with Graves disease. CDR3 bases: TGTGCCGGCAGACCTTCCAGGGGTCTTGAAAAACTGTTTTTT. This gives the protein CAGRPSRGLEKLFF.